Each of the 5 T cell receptor beta chains below was sequenced from the same sample in a study of T cells in Graves' hyperthyroidism and ophthalmopathy. Amplification yielded TCR beta CDR3 regions, with RNA transcripts as the source. A first-round RT-PCR of the TCR CDR3 used the HTBI primer set. TCRdb analysed the multiplex PCR reads with MiXCR anew, one entry per CDR3 protein. The sample lists roughly 500,000 distinct CDR3 sequences, about 45% occurring once. The sequenced sample consisted of peripheral blood or thyroid tissue (not recorded which). Receptor source: an adult woman with Graves' disease, either hyperthyroidism or ophthalmopathy (not recorded which).

The chain carries TRBV7-9 and TRBJ1-2, with 9 bases matching TRBD1. V trimming: 3 bases; J trimming: 7 bases; junction bases outside the gene matches: 15. The CDR3 is 17 residues long. Germline-derived CDR1 and CDR2 are SEHNR and FQNEAQ (reference sequence). For the CDR3, the DNA is TGTGCCAGCAGCTTTGGCCCTCAAAACAGGGGGCAGCTTGGCTACACCTTC. Translation gives CASSFGPQNRGQLGYTF. Supplemented by reference TRBV7-9 and TRBJ1-2, the full variable domain reads DTGVSQNPRHKITKRGQNVTFRCDPISEHNRLYWYRQTLGQGPEFLTYFQNEAQLEKSRLLSDRFSAERPKGSFSTLEIQRTEQGDSAMYLCASSFGPQNRGQLGYTFGSGTRLTVV.

CDR3 sequence reads: CASSLVEQYF. CDR3 coding DNA: TGCGCCAGCAGCTTGGTCGAGCAGTACTTC. The chain combines TRBV5-1 with TRBJ2-7; D is undetermined. Trimming pared 0 bases from V and 6 bases from J, leaving 1 base between. Germline V gene data show CDR1 as SGHRS and CDR2 as YFSETQ. CDR3 size: 10 residues.

The rearrangement links TRBV15 to TRBJ1-2, with D uncertain. From germline, CDR1 is LNHNV and CDR2 YYDKDF (reference sequence). The CDR3 is 13 amino acids. V lost 3 bases, J lost 8 bases, and 13 bases lay in between. The CDR3 region has the DNA TGTGCCACCAGCAGCTTAAGTACGGGAGGCTACACCTTC. It specifies CATSSLSTGGYTF.

V gene TRBV20-1 combines with J gene TRBJ1-1; D uncertain. Trimming cost V 0 bases and J 2 bases, with 13 bases left between them. The CDR3 extends over 15 amino acids. Germline-derived CDR1 and CDR2 are DFQATT and SNEGSKA (reference sequence). CDR3 sequence reads: CSARESGWRNTEAFF. Written as DNA, the CDR3 is TGCAGTGCTAGAGAGAGTGGGTGGCGCAACACTGAAGCTTTCTTT.

This clonotype showed up many times. The V and J genes are TRBV5-1 and TRBJ1-2; D is ambiguous. The V end lost 2 bases, the J end lost 0 bases, and 8 bases lay between the germline ends. The germline CDR1 and CDR2 sequences are SGHRS and YFSETQ. The length of the CDR3 is 14 residues. CDR3 DNA sequence: TGCGCCAGCAGCTTCGACAAGGCTAACTATGGCTACACCTTC. Its protein product is CASSFDKANYGYTF.